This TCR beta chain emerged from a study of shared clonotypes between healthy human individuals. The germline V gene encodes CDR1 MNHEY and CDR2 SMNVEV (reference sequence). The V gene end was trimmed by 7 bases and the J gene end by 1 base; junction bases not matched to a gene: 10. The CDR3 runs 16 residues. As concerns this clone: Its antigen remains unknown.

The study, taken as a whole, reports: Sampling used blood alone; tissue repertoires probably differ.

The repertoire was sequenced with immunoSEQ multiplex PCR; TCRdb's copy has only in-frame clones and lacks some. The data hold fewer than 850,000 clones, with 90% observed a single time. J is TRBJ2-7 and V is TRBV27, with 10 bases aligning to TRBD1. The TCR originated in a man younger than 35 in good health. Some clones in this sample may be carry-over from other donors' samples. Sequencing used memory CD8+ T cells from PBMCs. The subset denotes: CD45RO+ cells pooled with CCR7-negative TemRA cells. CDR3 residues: CASTIRQGASSYEQYF. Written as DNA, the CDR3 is TGTGCCAGCACCATTCGACAGGGGGCCTCGTCCTACGAGCAGTACTTC.